One and the same sample provided the 21 T cell receptor beta chains below, sequenced in a study of cytomegalovirus exposure and HLA in healthy donors. The PCR had 60 Vbeta and 13 Jbeta primers. Generated by immunoSEQ multiplex PCR, the TCRdb table keeps only in-frame clones and is missing some. The table lists about 110,000 clones, about 85% of them singletons. The sequencing input was PBMCs. The receptors derive from a man in his forties or fifties in good health and CMV-seronegative.

This rearrangement joins TRBV2 to TRBJ1-1, with D possibly TRBD1 on 5 matching bases. Germline loops: CDR1 SNHLY, CDR2 FYNNEI. This CDR3 has 13 residues. V was clipped by 7 bases and J by 5 bases, with 14 bases between them. CDR3 in DNA: TGTGCCAGCATGGGGGAGGGGCGGACTGAAGCTTTCTTT. This encodes CASMGEGRTEAFF. Drawing the rest from reference TRBV2 and TRBJ1-1, the complete variable domain is EPEVTQTPSHQVTQMGQEVILRCVPISNHLYFYWYRQILGQKVEFLVSFYNNEISEKSEIFDDQFSVERPDGSNFTLKIRSTKLEDSAMYFCASMGEGRTEAFFGQGTRLTVV.

The chain combines TRBV10-3 with TRBJ1-4, with TRBD1 as a possible D gene (5 bases). There are 14 residues in the CDR3. Trimming left V 4 bases short and J 8 bases short, with 14 bases between. Germline CDR1 reads ENHRY; CDR2 reads SYGVKD. The chain's CDR3 is CAISGGDVGEKLFF. The CDR3 nucleotides read TGTGCCATCAGTGGGGGGGACGTCGGAGAAAAACTGTTTTTT.

This clone was seen just once. The chain joins TRBV28 to TRBJ2-7, with 9 bases identical to TRBD2. Germline CDR1 reads MDHEN; CDR2 reads SYDVKM. The CDR3 has 16 residues. V shed 7 bases and J 1 base; nucleotides not matched to a gene: 11. CDR3 loop: CASIPAGLASSYEQYF. CDR3 DNA sequence: TGTGCCAGCATCCCCGCTGGACTAGCGAGTTCCTACGAGCAGTACTTC.

The chain uses TRBV5-4 and TRBJ1-1; 10 nucleotides align to TRBD1. Germline CDR1 and CDR2: SGHNT and YYREEE (reference sequence). Unmatched junction bases numbered 7, after V lost 4 bases and J lost 4 bases. This CDR3 has 15 residues. The CDR3 nucleotides read TGTGCCAGCAGCCGACAGGGGGCTTCGGGCACTGAAGCTTTCTTT. Encoded protein: CASSRQGASGTEAFF.

This chain joins TRBV7-2 and TRBJ1-5; 8 bases line up with TRBD1. This CDR3 spans 15 amino acids. The V and J ends lost 4 bases and 3 bases, in that order; junction bases with no gene match: 5. Germline V lookup: CDR1 SGHTA, CDR2 FQGNSA. Here the CDR3 DNA reads TGTGCCAGCAGCTCGACAGGGGAAGACAATCAGCCCCAGCATTTT. Protein sequence: CASSSTGEDNQPQHF.

The J gene is TRBJ2-4, the V gene TRBV28, with TRBD2 matching over 15 bases. Looked up from germline, CDR1 is MDHEN and CDR2 is SYDVKM. The CDR3 is 16 amino acids. Germline trimming cut 10 bases from V and 3 bases from J; bases unmatched to any gene: 7. The CDR3 sequence is CATGLAGGHDKNIQYF. The CDR3 nucleotides are TGTGCCACCGGACTAGCGGGAGGGCACGACAAAAACATTCAGTACTTC. The complete variable domain, with remaining parts taken from reference TRBV28 and TRBJ2-4, reads DVKVTQSSRYLVKRTGEKVFLECVQDMDHENMFWYRQDPGLGLRLIYFSYDVKMKEKGDIPEGYSVSREKKERFSLILESASTNQTSMYLCATGLAGGHDKNIQYFGAGTRLSVL.

The J gene is TRBJ1-1, the V gene TRBV5-1; TRBD1 is a possible D gene (5 bases). Germline-derived CDR1 and CDR2 are SGHRS and YFSETQ. The germline V and J ends were trimmed by 5 bases and 4 bases, with 9 bases remaining between them. CDR3 length: 12 amino acids. The CDR3 nucleotides are TGCGCCAGCAGTAGGGGTGGCACTGAAGCTTTCTTT. Translating gives CASSRGGTEAFF. The full variable domain, rest sourced from reference TRBV5-1 and TRBJ1-1, is KAGVTQTPRYLIKTRGQQVTLSCSPISGHRSVSWYQQTPGQGLQFLFEYFSETQRNKGNFPGRFSGRQFSNSRSEMNVSTLELGDSALYLCASSRGGTEAFFGQGTRLTVV.

The rearrangement joins TRBV19 to TRBJ2-2; a possible D gene is TRBD2 (5 bases). The germline V gene has CDR1 LNHDA and CDR2 SQIVND (reference sequence). The CDR3 spans 15 residues. Trimming cost V 10 bases and J 0 bases, with 15 bases left between them. CDR3 protein: CATSGGYANTGELFF. The CDR3 coding sequence is TGTGCCACCTCGGGCGGGTACGCGAACACCGGGGAGCTGTTTTTT.

CDR3 sequence: CASSLAGLAGGETQYF. The CDR3 DNA follows: TGTGCCAGCAGCTTAGCGGGGCTAGCGGGAGGAGAGACCCAGTACTTC. This sequence joins TRBV7-9 and TRBJ2-5; 11 nucleotides match TRBD2. The V gene end was trimmed by 0 bases and the J gene end by 4 bases; junction bases not matched to a gene: 4. Germline V CDR1 and CDR2: SEHNR, FQNEAQ (reference sequence). This CDR3 is 16 amino acids long. The variable domain in full, with the rest retrieved from reference TRBV7-9 and TRBJ2-5, is DTGVSQNPRHKITKRGQNVTFRCDPISEHNRLYWYRQTLGQGPEFLTYFQNEAQLEKSRLLSDRFSAERPKGSFSTLEIQRTEQGDSAMYLCASSLAGLAGGETQYFGPGTRLLVL.

V and J are TRBV5-4 and TRBJ2-1; a possible D gene is TRBD2 (6 bases). Between the trimmed V and J ends, which lost 4 bases and 6 bases, there was a span of 17 bases. CDR3 length equals 15 residues. Per the germline V gene, CDR1 is SGHNT and CDR2 is YYREEE (reference sequence). In DNA form, the CDR3 reads TGTGCCAGCAGCCCGGGCGGGACTGGCTTCAATGAGCAGTTCTTC. Protein sequence: CASSPGGTGFNEQFF.

This chain uses TRBV6-5 with TRBJ2-2; 7 nucleotides match TRBD1. Germline V lookup: CDR1 MNHEY, CDR2 SVGAGI. V lost 4 bases, J lost 6 bases, and 11 bases stayed unmatched. The CDR3 extends over 16 amino acids. The CDR3 coding sequence is TGTGCCAGCAGTTTTGAGACAGGGAAATTTTCCGGGGAGCTGTTTTTT. Translation gives CASSFETGKFSGELFF.

Notes on this clone: At one end, the junction sequence differs from germline, possibly due to a read error. The chain couples TRBV7-7 to TRBJ2-7; TRBD1 agrees at 8 bases. The CDR3 totals 13 residues. CDR1 and CDR2 from the germline V gene are SSHAT and FNYEAQ (reference sequence). CDR3 region: CASSLAQGGEQYF. The CDR3 nucleotides are TGTGCTAGCAGCTTAGCACAGGGGGGCGAGCAGTACTTC.

DNA for the CDR3: TGTGCCAGCAGCTTCTTCACCGGAGACTACGAGCAGTACTTC. Protein: CASSFFTGDYEQYF. The genes are TRBV13 and TRBJ2-7; D is unclear. Germline loops: CDR1 PRHDT, CDR2 FYEKMQ (reference sequence). V lost 3 bases and J 3 bases, leaving 12 bases between the germline ends. The CDR3 runs 14 residues.

The V and J genes are TRBV6-1 and TRBJ1-6; D may be TRBD1 (6 bases). This CDR3 is built from 14 residues. The V gene's germline CDR1 is MNHNS and CDR2 SASEGT. V lost 6 bases to trimming and J lost 11 bases, with 17 bases between them. For the CDR3, the DNA is TGTGCCAGCAGAGAGCGACAGGACGGTCCACCCCTCCACTTT. Its protein product is CASRERQDGPPLHF.

This clone showed up just a few times. This chain uses TRBV2 with TRBJ2-3, with D perhaps TRBD1 (6 bases). Germline loops: CDR1 SNHLY, CDR2 FYNNEI. The CDR3 length is 14 residues. V was cut by 7 bases and J by 3 bases, with 14 bases left in between. This CDR3 is CASNGQIKTDTQYF. The CDR3 DNA is TGTGCCAGCAACGGACAGATCAAGACAGATACGCAGTATTTT.

This clone was seen only a few times. The chain links TRBV5-1 to TRBJ2-2; D call uncertain. Looked up from germline, CDR1 is SGHRS and CDR2 is YFSETQ. The CDR3 totals 15 residues. Trimming removed 1 base at V and 3 bases at J, with 10 bases between. CDR3 sequence (DNA): TGCGCCAGCAGCTTGCTTAACAGTTACACCGGGGAGCTGTTTTTT. Translated, it gives CASSLLNSYTGELFF.

This chain connects TRBV5-1 to TRBJ1-4; D may be TRBD1 (5 bases). V lost 4 bases and J lost 2, with 15 bases in between. The CDR3 has 16 amino acids. CDR1 is SGHRS, CDR2 YFSETQ, per germline. CDR3 protein: CASSPLGEGTNEKLFF. Written as DNA, the CDR3 is TGCGCCAGCAGCCCCCTAGGGGAAGGGACTAATGAAAAACTGTTTTTT.

This rearrangement joins TRBV5-6 to TRBJ1-2, with 7 bases lining up with TRBD1. Germline loops: CDR1 SGHDT, CDR2 YYEEEE. With V trimmed by 1 base and J by 1 base, 10 bases remained unmatched. The length of the CDR3 is 17 residues. CDR3 nucleotides: TGTGCCAGCAGCTTGCTCGGACAGGCGAATTTTAACTATGGCTACACCTTC. It yields the protein CASSLLGQANFNYGYTF. The entire variable domain, with the rest obtained from reference TRBV5-6 and TRBJ1-2, is as follows: DAGVTQSPTHLIKTRGQQVTLRCSPKSGHDTVSWYQQALGQGPQFIFQYYEEEERQRGNFPDRFSGHQFPNYSSELNVNALLLGDSALYLCASSLLGQANFNYGYTFGSGTRLTVV.

In its sample, this clone was seen a few times. The rearrangement links TRBV4-2 to TRBJ2-7; 12 nucleotides agree with TRBD2. This CDR3 contains 17 residues. V trimming: 2 bases; J trimming: 7 bases; junction bases outside the gene matches: 12. Germline CDR1 and CDR2: LGHNA and YNFKEQ. The CDR3 nucleotides read TGTGCCAGCAGCCAAAGCCTTCGACTAGCGGGAGCACGGGAGCAGTACTTC. Its translation: CASSQSLRLAGAREQYF.

The chain joins TRBV4-2 to TRBJ2-5; TRBD2 aligns across 10 bases. The CDR3 extends over 16 amino acids. CDR1 and CDR2 (germline): LGHNA, YNFKEQ. With 1 base clipped from V and 5 bases from J, the junction kept 7 bases outside the gene matches. CDR3 bases: TGTGCCAGCAGCCAAGGAGGGGGACTAGCGATGGAGACCCAGTACTTC. Residues: CASSQGGGLAMETQYF.

This clone was picked up one time. This specimen includes other DNA sequences encoding the same CDR3. This chain connects TRBV30 to TRBJ1-5; perhaps TRBD1 as D (5 bases). CDR3 length: 13 residues. Germline CDR1 reads GTSNPN; CDR2 reads SVGIG (reference sequence). The ends were cut back, 0 bases at V and 6 bases at J, with 9 bases in the middle. The DNA of the CDR3 is TGTGCCTGGAGTGTGCAGGGAGGTCAGCCCCAGCATTTT. This translates into CAWSVQGGQPQHF.